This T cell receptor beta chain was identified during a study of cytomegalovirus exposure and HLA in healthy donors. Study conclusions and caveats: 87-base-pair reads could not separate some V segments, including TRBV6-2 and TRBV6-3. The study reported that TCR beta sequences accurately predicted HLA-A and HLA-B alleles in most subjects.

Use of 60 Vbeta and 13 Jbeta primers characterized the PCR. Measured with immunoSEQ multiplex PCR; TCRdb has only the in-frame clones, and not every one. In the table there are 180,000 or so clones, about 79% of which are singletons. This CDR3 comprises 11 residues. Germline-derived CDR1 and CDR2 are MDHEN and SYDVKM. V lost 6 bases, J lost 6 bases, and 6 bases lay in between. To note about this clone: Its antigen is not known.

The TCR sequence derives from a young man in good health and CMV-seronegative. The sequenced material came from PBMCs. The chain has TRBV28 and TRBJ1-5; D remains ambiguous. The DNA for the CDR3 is TGTGCCAGCAGCCCCAGTCAGCCCCAGCATTTT. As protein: CASSPSQPQHF.